Below are 7 T cell receptor beta chains sequenced from a single sample in a study of OX40 agonist ivuxolimab in advanced cancers. The protocol was immunoSEQ multiplex PCR, while the TCRdb copy is restricted to in-frame clones and leaves out a portion. Among under 150,000 clones listed, less than 95% were seen once. The material sequenced was CD4+ or CD8+ T cells sorted from blood, taken in a trial of the OX40 agonist ivuxolimab. The receptors come from an adult with an advanced solid tumor such as melanoma, head and neck, liver or kidney cancer.

The chain employs TRBV28 and TRBJ2-1, with a possible D match to TRBD1 (5 bases). This CDR3 contains 13 residues. Trimming took off 6 bases at V and 2 bases at J, with 8 bases between the two ends. Germline loops: CDR1 MDHEN, CDR2 SYDVKM. CDR3 residues: CASRGRTYNEQFF. The CDR3, as DNA: TGTGCCAGCAGGGGGCGGACCTACAATGAGCAGTTCTTC.

J is TRBJ2-7 and V is TRBV18; 14 bases fit TRBD2. The germline CDR1 and CDR2 sequences are KGHSH and LQKENI. The junction had 10 bases not matched to a gene; V was cut back by 1 base and J by 5 bases. The CDR3 length is 18 residues. In nucleotides, the CDR3 is TGTGCCAGCTCACCACTATCCCTGGGACTAGCGGGAGTGGACGAGCAGTACTTC. It codes for CASSPLSLGLAGVDEQYF.

The chain has TRBV6-6 and TRBJ1-1; weak D call: TRBD1 (5 bases). With 5 bases removed from V and 1 base from J, the gap between germline ends came to 14 bases. This CDR3 spans 15 amino acids. The germline CDR1 and CDR2 sequences are MNHNY and SVGAGI (reference sequence). For the CDR3, the DNA is TGTGCCAGCAGTAACCACAGGATGGGGAACACTGAAGCTTTCTTT. Protein sequence: CASSNHRMGNTEAFF.

V usage is TRBV28 and J usage is TRBJ2-3; a possible D gene is TRBD2 (5 bases). CDR1 is MDHEN, CDR2 SYDVKM, per germline. V was trimmed by 6 bases and J by 5 bases, leaving 24 bases between them. The CDR3 covers 17 residues. DNA of the CDR3: TGTGCCAGCAGCCTGCCAACCCTGGGCGGGCGCATAGATACGCAGTATTTT. It encodes CASSLPTLGGRIDTQYF. The full variable domain, with the rest looked up from reference TRBV28 and TRBJ2-3, is DVKVTQSSRYLVKRTGEKVFLECVQDMDHENMFWYRQDPGLGLRLIYFSYDVKMKEKGDIPEGYSVSREKKERFSLILESASTNQTSMYLCASSLPTLGGRIDTQYFGPGTRLTVL.

The chain joins TRBV6-1 to TRBJ2-7; 9 bases agree with TRBD2. The junction had 7 bases not matched to a gene; V was cut back by 3 bases and J by 4 bases. The CDR3 spans 15 residues. CDR1 is MNHNS and CDR2 is SASEGT in the germline V gene. Here the CDR3 DNA reads TGTGCCAGCAGTGAGGCCGGGACTAGCTTGTACGAGCAGTACTTC. As protein: CASSEAGTSLYEQYF.

The chain uses TRBV18 and TRBJ2-7; TRBD2 might be the D (7 bases). V was clipped by 6 bases and J by 5 bases, with 20 bases between them. Germline V lookup: CDR1 KGHSH, CDR2 LQKENI. The CDR3 sequence is 15 residues long. CDR3 protein: CASSPAGAQRDEQYF. Written as DNA, the CDR3 is TGTGCCAGCTCCCCCGCGGGGGCACAAAGAGACGAGCAGTACTTC.

The V and J genes are TRBV6-6 and TRBJ2-5; no definite D call. With 7 bases removed from V and 0 bases from J, the gap between germline ends came to 15 bases. Per the germline V gene, CDR1 is MNHNY and CDR2 is SVGAGI (reference sequence). This CDR3 spans 15 amino acids. CDR3 residues: CASTSYPTNQETQYF. In DNA form, the CDR3 reads TGTGCCAGCACCTCCTATCCTACTAACCAAGAGACCCAGTACTTC.